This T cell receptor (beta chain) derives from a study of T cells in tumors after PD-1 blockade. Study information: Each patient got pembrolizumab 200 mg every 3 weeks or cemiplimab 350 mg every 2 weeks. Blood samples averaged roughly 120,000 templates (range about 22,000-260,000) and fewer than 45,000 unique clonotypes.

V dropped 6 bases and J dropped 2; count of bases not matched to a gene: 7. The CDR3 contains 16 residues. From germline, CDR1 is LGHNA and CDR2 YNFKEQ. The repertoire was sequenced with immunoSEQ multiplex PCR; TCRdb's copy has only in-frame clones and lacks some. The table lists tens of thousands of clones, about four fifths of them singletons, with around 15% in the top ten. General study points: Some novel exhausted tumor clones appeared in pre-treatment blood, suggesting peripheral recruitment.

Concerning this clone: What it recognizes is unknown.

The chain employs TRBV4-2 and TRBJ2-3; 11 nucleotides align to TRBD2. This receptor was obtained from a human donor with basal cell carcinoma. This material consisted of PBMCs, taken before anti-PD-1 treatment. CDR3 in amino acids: CASRAIAGGTTDTQYF. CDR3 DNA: TGTGCCAGCAGAGCTATAGCGGGGGGGACCACAGATACGCAGTATTTT.